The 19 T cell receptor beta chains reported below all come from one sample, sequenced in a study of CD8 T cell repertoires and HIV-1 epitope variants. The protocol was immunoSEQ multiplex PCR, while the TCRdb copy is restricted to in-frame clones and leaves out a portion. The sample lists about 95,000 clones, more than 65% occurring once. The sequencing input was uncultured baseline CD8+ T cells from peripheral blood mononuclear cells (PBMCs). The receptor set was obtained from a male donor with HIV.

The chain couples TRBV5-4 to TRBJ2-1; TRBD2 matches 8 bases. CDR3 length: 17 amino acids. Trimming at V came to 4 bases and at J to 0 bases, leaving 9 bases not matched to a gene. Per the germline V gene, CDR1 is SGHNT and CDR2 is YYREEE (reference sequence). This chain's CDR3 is CASSPRVAGLSYNEQFF. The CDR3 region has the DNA TGTGCCAGCAGCCCGCGGGTAGCGGGGCTCTCCTACAATGAGCAGTTCTTC.

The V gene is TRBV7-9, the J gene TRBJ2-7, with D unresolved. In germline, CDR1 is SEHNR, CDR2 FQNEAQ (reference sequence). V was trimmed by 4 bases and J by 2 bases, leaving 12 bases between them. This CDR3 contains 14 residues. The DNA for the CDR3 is TGTGCCAGCAGCTCTTGGCTTCCCCCCTACGAGCAGTACTTC. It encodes CASSSWLPPYEQYF.

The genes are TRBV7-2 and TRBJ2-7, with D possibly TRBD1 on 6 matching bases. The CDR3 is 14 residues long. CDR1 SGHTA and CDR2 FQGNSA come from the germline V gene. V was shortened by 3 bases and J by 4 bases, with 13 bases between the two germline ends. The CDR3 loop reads CASSFVRGRYEQYF. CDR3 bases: TGTGCCAGCAGCTTTGTCAGGGGAAGGTACGAGCAGTACTTC.

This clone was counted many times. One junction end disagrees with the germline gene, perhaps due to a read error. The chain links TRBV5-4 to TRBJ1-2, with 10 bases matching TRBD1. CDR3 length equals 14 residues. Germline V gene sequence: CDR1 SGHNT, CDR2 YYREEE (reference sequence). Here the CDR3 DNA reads TGTGCCAGCAGCGATCCCGGGACAGGGGTCCTCGGTGCCTTC. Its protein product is CASSDPGTGVLGAF. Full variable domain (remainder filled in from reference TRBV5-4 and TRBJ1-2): ETGVTQSPTHLIKTRGQQVTLRCSSQSGHNTVSWYQQALGQGPQFIFQYYREEENGRGNFPPRFSGLQFPNYSSELNVNALELDDSALYLCASSDPGTGVLGAFGSGTRLTVV.

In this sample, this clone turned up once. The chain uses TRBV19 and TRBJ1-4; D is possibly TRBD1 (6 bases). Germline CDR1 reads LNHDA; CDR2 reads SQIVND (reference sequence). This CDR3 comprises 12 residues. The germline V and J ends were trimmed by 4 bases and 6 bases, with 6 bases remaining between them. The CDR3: CASSTGDEKLFF. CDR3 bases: TGTGCCAGTAGTACAGGGGATGAAAAACTGTTTTTT.

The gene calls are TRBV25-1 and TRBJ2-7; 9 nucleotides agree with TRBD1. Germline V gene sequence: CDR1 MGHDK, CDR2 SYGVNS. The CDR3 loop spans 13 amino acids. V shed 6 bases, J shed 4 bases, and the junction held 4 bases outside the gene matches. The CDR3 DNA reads TGTGCCAGCAGAGGACAGGGGTGGTACGAGCAGTACTTC. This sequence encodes CASRGQGWYEQYF.

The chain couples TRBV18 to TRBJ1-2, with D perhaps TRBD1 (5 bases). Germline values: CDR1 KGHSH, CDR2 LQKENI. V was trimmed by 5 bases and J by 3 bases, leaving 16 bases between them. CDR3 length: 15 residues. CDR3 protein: CASSTGTTGDYGYTF. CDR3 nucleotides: TGTGCCAGCTCAACCGGGACCACGGGGGACTATGGCTACACCTTC.

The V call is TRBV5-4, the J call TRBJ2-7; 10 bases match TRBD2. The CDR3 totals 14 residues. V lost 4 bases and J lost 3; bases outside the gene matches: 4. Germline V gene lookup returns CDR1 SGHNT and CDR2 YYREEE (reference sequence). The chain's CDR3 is CASSISGRGYEQYF. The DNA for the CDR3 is TGTGCCAGCAGCATCAGCGGGAGGGGCTACGAGCAGTACTTC.

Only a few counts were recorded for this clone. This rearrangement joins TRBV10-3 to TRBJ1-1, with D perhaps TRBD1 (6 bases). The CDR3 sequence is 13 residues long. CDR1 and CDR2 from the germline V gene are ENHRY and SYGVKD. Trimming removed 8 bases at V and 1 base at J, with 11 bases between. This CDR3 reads CAIQGHTNTEAFF. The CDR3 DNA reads TGTGCCATCCAGGGACACACGAACACTGAAGCTTTCTTT.

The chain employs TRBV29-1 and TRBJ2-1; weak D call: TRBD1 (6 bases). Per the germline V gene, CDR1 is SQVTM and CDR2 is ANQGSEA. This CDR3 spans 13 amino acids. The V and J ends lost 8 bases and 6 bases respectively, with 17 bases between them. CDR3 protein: CSLYRAVGNEQFF. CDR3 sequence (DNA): TGCAGCTTATACAGGGCCGTGGGCAATGAGCAGTTCTTC.

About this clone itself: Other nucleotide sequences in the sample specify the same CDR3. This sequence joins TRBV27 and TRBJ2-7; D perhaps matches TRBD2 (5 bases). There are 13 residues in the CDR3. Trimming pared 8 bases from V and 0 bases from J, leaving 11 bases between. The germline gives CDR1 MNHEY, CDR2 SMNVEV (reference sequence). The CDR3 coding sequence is TGTGCCAGCTCGAGCGGTTCCTCCTACGAGCAGTACTTC. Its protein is CASSSGSSYEQYF.

The CDR3 loop reads CASTRALHTEAFF. As DNA, the CDR3 is TGTGCCAGCACCCGGGCCCTACACACTGAAGCTTTCTTT. The gene calls are TRBV25-1 and TRBJ1-1, with D unresolved. This CDR3 is built from 13 residues. CDR1 and CDR2 (germline): MGHDK, SYGVNS. Trimming took off 7 bases at V and 3 bases at J, with 12 bases between the two ends.

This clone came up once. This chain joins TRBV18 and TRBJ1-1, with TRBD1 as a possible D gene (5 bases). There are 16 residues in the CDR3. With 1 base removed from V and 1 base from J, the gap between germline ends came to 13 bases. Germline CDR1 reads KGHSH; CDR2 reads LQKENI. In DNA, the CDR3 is TGTGCCAGCTCACCACGGGCAGGGCGGACGAACACTGAAGCTTTCTTT. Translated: CASSPRAGRTNTEAFF.

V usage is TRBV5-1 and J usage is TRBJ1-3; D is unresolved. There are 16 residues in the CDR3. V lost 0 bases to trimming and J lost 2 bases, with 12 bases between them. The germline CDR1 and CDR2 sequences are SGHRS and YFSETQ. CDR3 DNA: TGCGCCAGCAGCTTGGAACCGATACAGCCTGGAAACACCATATATTTT. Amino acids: CASSLEPIQPGNTIYF. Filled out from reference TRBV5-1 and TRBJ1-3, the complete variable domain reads KAGVTQTPRYLIKTRGQQVTLSCSPISGHRSVSWYQQTPGQGLQFLFEYFSETQRNKGNFPGRFSGRQFSNSRSEMNVSTLELGDSALYLCASSLEPIQPGNTIYFGEGSWLTVV.

The CDR3 region has the DNA TGTGCCAGCAGCCAAGATTTCCTTGGTGGGGATGAAAAACTGTTTTTT. Amino acid sequence: CASSQDFLGGDEKLFF. V is TRBV4-2 and J is TRBJ1-4; D not certain. V lost 0 bases to trimming and J lost 6 bases, with 14 bases between them. CDR3 length equals 16 residues. Germline CDR1 and CDR2: LGHNA and YNFKEQ.

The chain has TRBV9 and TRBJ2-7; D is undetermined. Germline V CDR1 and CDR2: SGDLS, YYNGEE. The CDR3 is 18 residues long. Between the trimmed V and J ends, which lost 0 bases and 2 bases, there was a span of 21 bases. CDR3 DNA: TGTGCCAGCAGCGTAGGGCCCCCTTCTCTCGCGACCGCCTACGAGCAGTACTTC. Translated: CASSVGPPSLATAYEQYF.

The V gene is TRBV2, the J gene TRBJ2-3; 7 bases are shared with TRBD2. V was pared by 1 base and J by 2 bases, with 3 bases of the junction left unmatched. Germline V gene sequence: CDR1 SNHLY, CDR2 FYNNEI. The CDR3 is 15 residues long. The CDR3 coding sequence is TGTGCCAGCAGTGAAGACGGGAGGATCACAGATACGCAGTATTTT. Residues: CASSEDGRITDTQYF.

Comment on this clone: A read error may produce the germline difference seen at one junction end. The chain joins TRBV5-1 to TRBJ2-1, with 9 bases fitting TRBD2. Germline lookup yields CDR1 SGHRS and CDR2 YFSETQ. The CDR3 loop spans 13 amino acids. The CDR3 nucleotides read TGCGCCAGCAGCTTGGGGACTAGCGAAGGAAAAATCTTC. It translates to CASSLGTSEGKIF. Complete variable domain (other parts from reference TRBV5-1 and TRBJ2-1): KAGVTQTPRYLIKTRGQQVTLSCSPISGHRSVSWYQQTPGQGLQFLFEYFSETQRNKGNFPGRFSGRQFSNSRSEMNVSTLELGDSALYLCASSLGTSEGKIFGPGTRLTVL.

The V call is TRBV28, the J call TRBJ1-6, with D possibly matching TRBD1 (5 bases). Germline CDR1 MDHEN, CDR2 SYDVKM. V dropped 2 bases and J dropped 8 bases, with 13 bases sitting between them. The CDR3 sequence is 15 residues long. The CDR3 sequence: CASSLMDTSHSPLHF. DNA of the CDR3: TGTGCCAGCAGTTTAATGGACACATCCCATTCACCCCTCCACTTT.